Below are 21 T cell receptor beta chains sequenced from a single sample in a study of OX40 agonist ivuxolimab in advanced cancers. Here immunoSEQ multiplex PCR was the method, and the copy in TCRdb shows in-frame clones only, minus some. The table shows about 86,000 clones, with roughly 85% occurring only once. The starting material was CD4+ or CD8+ T cells sorted from blood, obtained in a trial of the OX40 agonist ivuxolimab. Receptors were obtained from an adult with an advanced solid tumor such as melanoma, head and neck, liver or kidney cancer.

CDR3 amino acids: CASSLGQGDYTGELFF. CDR3 DNA: TGCGCCAGCAGCTTGGGACAGGGGGACTACACCGGGGAGCTGTTTTTT. The V gene is TRBV5-1, the J gene TRBJ2-2, with TRBD1 matching over 9 bases. V was pared by 0 bases and J by 3 bases, with 3 bases of the junction left unmatched. This CDR3 spans 16 amino acids. Germline values: CDR1 SGHRS, CDR2 YFSETQ.

J is TRBJ1-2 and V is TRBV5-4; 8 bases agree with TRBD1. CDR1 and CDR2 from the germline V gene are SGHNT and YYREEE (reference sequence). V gave up 4 bases and J gave up 5 bases; unmatched junction bases: 10. The CDR3 consists of 15 residues. The CDR3 bases are TGTGCCAGCAGCCACCCCGGACAGGGAAGGTATGGCTACACCTTC. Protein product: CASSHPGQGRYGYTF.

The chain is built from TRBV7-2 and TRBJ2-1; D may be TRBD1 (6 bases). The CDR3 runs to 14 residues. CDR1 is SGHTA, CDR2 FQGNSA, per germline. Trimming removed 4 bases at V and 7 bases at J, with 14 bases between. In nucleotides, the CDR3 is TGTGCCAGCAGCTCAGCCGGGACAAATAATGAGCAGTTCTTC. Encoded protein: CASSSAGTNNEQFF.

Only one count was recorded for this clone. This sequence joins TRBV6-5 and TRBJ1-6; the D gene is possibly TRBD1 (5 bases). The V gene's germline CDR1 is MNHEY and CDR2 SVGAGI. Trimming took off 2 bases at V and 9 bases at J, with 14 bases between the two ends. The CDR3 has 15 amino acids. The CDR3 spells CASSYGRTRVSPLHF. The CDR3 nucleotides are TGTGCCAGCAGTTACGGTAGGACAAGAGTTTCACCCCTCCACTTT.

The V call is TRBV28, the J call TRBJ1-4, with a possible D match to TRBD1 (5 bases). Germline-derived CDR1 and CDR2 are MDHEN and SYDVKM. This CDR3 region has 16 residues. Trimming took 0 bases from V and 4 from J, leaving 12 bases between them. The CDR3 sequence is CASSLWTAGGNEKLFF. The CDR3 region has the DNA TGTGCCAGCAGTTTATGGACGGCGGGGGGTAATGAAAAACTGTTTTTT.

This sequence joins TRBV27 and TRBJ2-3; 10 nucleotides line up with TRBD2. This CDR3 is 13 amino acids long. V gave up 10 bases and J gave up 6 bases; unmatched junction bases: 7. The V gene's germline CDR1 is MNHEY and CDR2 SMNVEV (reference sequence). CDR3 DNA sequence: TGTGCCACCAAAGCGGGAGGGTGGGATACGCAGTATTTT. Translation gives CATKAGGWDTQYF.

V usage is TRBV6-1 and J usage is TRBJ2-1; 9 bases map to TRBD2. Germline V lookup: CDR1 MNHNS, CDR2 SASEGT. The CDR3 totals 15 residues. Unmatched junction bases numbered 7, after V lost 6 bases and J lost 4 bases. DNA for the CDR3: TGTGCCAGCAGCGTCGGACTAGCGAGATACAATGAGCAGTTCTTC. It codes for CASSVGLARYNEQFF.

This clone was counted between two and nine times. CDR3 coding DNA: TGCGCCAGCAGCTCCGGGACAGCCACTGAAGCTTTCTTT. Amino acids: CASSSGTATEAFF. This chain uses TRBV5-1 with TRBJ1-1, with 7 bases lining up with TRBD1. J gave up 4 bases and V 3 bases, and 3 bases lay outside the gene matches. This CDR3 comprises 13 residues. CDR1 is SGHRS and CDR2 is YFSETQ in the germline V gene.

The genes are TRBV7-6 and TRBJ2-1; D is uncertain. Germline V CDR1 and CDR2: SGHVS, FNYEAQ. V shed 5 bases and J shed 12 bases, with 23 bases lying between them. The CDR3 has 15 residues. The CDR3 reads CASSITSTGTMSQFF. CDR3 in DNA: TGTGCCAGCAGCATAACCTCGACGGGTACAATGTCGCAGTTCTTC.

This chain connects TRBV5-1 to TRBJ2-1; maybe TRBD2 (6 bases). With 0 bases removed from V and 7 bases from J, the gap between germline ends came to 17 bases. The CDR3 runs 16 residues. Looked up from germline, CDR1 is SGHRS and CDR2 is YFSETQ. This CDR3 is CASSLAGDSAVNEQFF. The CDR3 bases are TGCGCCAGCAGCTTGGCGGGAGACAGTGCCGTTAATGAGCAGTTCTTC.

This clone was picked up one time. The chain couples TRBV5-5 to TRBJ2-2, with D unclear. Trimming removed 0 bases at V and 5 bases at J, with 8 bases between. Germline assignment: CDR1 SGHKS and CDR2 YYEKEE (reference sequence). This CDR3 comprises 14 residues. CDR3 in DNA: TGTGCCAGCAGCTTGGGAAGCCGAACCGGGGAGCTGTTTTTT. Translating gives CASSLGSRTGELFF.

J is TRBJ2-3 and V is TRBV29-1; TRBD2 agrees at 13 bases. Unmatched junction bases numbered 4, after V lost 4 bases and J lost 0 bases. The CDR3 consists of 16 residues. Germline CDR1 is SQVTM and CDR2 is ANQGSEA. CDR3 protein: CSVGGTSGDSTDTQYF. The CDR3 bases are TGCAGCGTTGGGGGGACTAGCGGGGATAGCACAGATACGCAGTATTTT.

The chain couples TRBV25-1 to TRBJ2-7, with 10 bases aligning to TRBD1. V shed 6 bases and J 6 bases; nucleotides not matched to a gene: 11. The CDR3 covers 15 residues. Per the germline V gene, CDR1 is MGHDK and CDR2 is SYGVNS. The DNA for the CDR3 is TGTGCCAGCAGGCAAACCGGGACAGGGGCTCGCGAGCAGTACTTC. Its protein product is CASRQTGTGAREQYF.

This clone has a single count. The chain joins TRBV7-2 to TRBJ1-5, with a possible D match to TRBD1 (5 bases). V was shortened by 5 bases and J by 5 bases, with 10 bases between the two germline ends. The CDR3 sequence is 13 residues long. The V gene's germline CDR1 is SGHTA and CDR2 FQGNSA. This chain's CDR3 is CASSTRGDQPQHF. The CDR3 nucleotides read TGTGCCAGCAGCACCCGGGGGGATCAGCCCCAGCATTTT. Combining the CDR3 with reference TRBV7-2 and TRBJ1-5 gives the whole variable domain GAGVSQSPSNKVTEKGKDVELRCDPISGHTALYWYRQSLGQGLEFLIYFQGNSAPDKSGLPSDRFSAERTGGSVSTLTIQRTQQEDSAVYLCASSTRGDQPQHFGDGTRLSIL.

This chain uses TRBV2 with TRBJ2-1; 10 bases are shared with TRBD2. J was trimmed by 10 bases and V by 2 bases; bases with no gene match: 2. This CDR3 is built from 13 residues. CDR1 SNHLY and CDR2 FYNNEI come from the germline V gene. CDR3 sequence: CASSELAGEEQFF. The CDR3 nucleotides are TGTGCCAGCAGTGAACTAGCGGGGGAAGAGCAGTTCTTC.

The rearrangement uses TRBV5-1 and TRBJ2-2; TRBD1 might be the D (6 bases). Germline V gene sequence: CDR1 SGHRS, CDR2 YFSETQ. Trimming removed 4 bases from V and 2 bases from J, with 12 bases in between. There are 15 residues in the CDR3. DNA for the CDR3: TGCGCCAGCAGCCCCCGACAGGATAACACCGGGGAGCTGTTTTTT. It encodes CASSPRQDNTGELFF.

The chain employs TRBV11-2 and TRBJ2-5; TRBD1 or TRBD2 may be the D gene (5 bases each). The J call is in doubt because the DNA end fits TRBJ2-7 better. The CDR3 loop spans 12 amino acids. Germline-derived CDR1 and CDR2 are SGHAT and FQNNGV. The CDR3: CATRGAGREQYF. The CDR3 DNA sequence: TGTGCCACCCGGGGAGCAGGGCGCGAGCAGTACTTC.

This clone was counted only a few times. The V gene is TRBV10-3, the J gene TRBJ1-2; D not resolved. V was cut by 3 bases and J by 5 bases, with 4 bases left in between. This CDR3 comprises 11 residues. The germline CDR1 and CDR2 sequences are ENHRY and SYGVKD. CDR3 nucleotide sequence: TGTGCCATCAGTGATTCTTATGGCTACACCTTC. It specifies CAISDSYGYTF.

The chain joins TRBV28 to TRBJ2-1; D is uncertain. Trimming pared 6 bases from V and 1 base from J, leaving 4 bases between. This CDR3 has 12 residues. The germline V gene encodes CDR1 MDHEN and CDR2 SYDVKM. CDR3 region: CASRSSYNEQFF. The CDR3 DNA is TGTGCCAGCAGATCATCCTACAATGAGCAGTTCTTC.

This chain joins TRBV28 and TRBJ1-3; the D is unclear. Germline assignment: CDR1 MDHEN and CDR2 SYDVKM. CDR3 length: 15 residues. V dropped 7 bases and J dropped 0 bases, with 13 bases sitting between them. CDR3 amino acids: CASTLTGSSGNTIYF. The DNA for the CDR3 is TGTGCCAGCACTCTCACGGGGAGCTCTGGAAACACCATATATTTT. Full variable domain (missing parts from reference TRBV28 and TRBJ1-3): DVKVTQSSRYLVKRTGEKVFLECVQDMDHENMFWYRQDPGLGLRLIYFSYDVKMKEKGDIPEGYSVSREKKERFSLILESASTNQTSMYLCASTLTGSSGNTIYFGEGSWLTVV.

This chain joins TRBV18 and TRBJ2-7; no firm D call. Trimming stripped 7 bases from V and 0 bases from J, with 10 bases between. CDR3 size: 13 residues. Germline assignment: CDR1 KGHSH and CDR2 LQKENI. The CDR3 DNA is TGTGCCAGCTGGAGAGACACCTCCTACGAGCAGTACTTC. Translating gives CASWRDTSYEQYF.